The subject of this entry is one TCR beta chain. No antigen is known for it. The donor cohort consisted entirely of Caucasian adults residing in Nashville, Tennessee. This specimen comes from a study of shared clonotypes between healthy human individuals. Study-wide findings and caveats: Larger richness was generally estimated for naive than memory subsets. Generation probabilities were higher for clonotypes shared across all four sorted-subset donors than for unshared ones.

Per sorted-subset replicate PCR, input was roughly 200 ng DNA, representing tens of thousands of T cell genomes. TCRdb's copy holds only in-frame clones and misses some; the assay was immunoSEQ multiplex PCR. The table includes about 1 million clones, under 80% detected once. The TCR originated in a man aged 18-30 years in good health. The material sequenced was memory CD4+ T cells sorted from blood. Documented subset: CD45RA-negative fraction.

CDR3: CASKAGPVSGANVLTF. The CDR3 nucleotides read TGTGCCAGCAAAGCCGGCCCCGTCTCTGGGGCCAACGTCCTGACTTTC. The chain combines TRBV2 with TRBJ2-6; D ambiguous. The V end was cut by 7 bases, the J end by 0 bases, with 13 bases between. The CDR3 covers 16 residues. The germline V gene encodes CDR1 SNHLY and CDR2 FYNNEI. Looking up the rest from reference TRBV2 and TRBJ2-6 gives the full variable domain: EPEVTQTPSHQVTQMGQEVILRCVPISNHLYFYWYRQILGQKVEFLVSFYNNEISEKSEIFDDQFSVERPDGSNFTLKIRSTKLEDSAMYFCASKAGPVSGANVLTFGAGSRLTVL.